This TCR beta chain comes out of a study of blood T cell repertoires in COVID-19. Assay used: immunoSEQ multiplex PCR; TCRdb lists only in-frame clones, some missing. Found here are roughly 430,000 clones, nearly 90% of them singletons; the top ten hold 1.4%. The age range of participants was about 18 to 89 years, with residence in under 30 US areas. This clonotype was obtained from a woman aged 18-35 years who had been exposed to COVID-19. The sequencing sample was made of PBMCs or T cells enriched from blood (not recorded which).

The CDR3 loop reads CASSRFGGRMNTEAFF. CDR3 DNA: TGTGCCAGCAGCCGCTTTGGAGGACGCATGAACACTGAAGCTTTCTTT. The chain is built from TRBV3-1 (or the pseudogene TRBV3-2) and TRBJ1-1; D remains unclear. The CDR3 runs to 16 residues. The germline V gene encodes CDR1 LGHDT and CDR2 YNNKEL (reference sequence). The ends were cut back, 4 bases at V and 0 bases at J, with 15 bases in the middle.